This passage covers 30 T cell receptor beta chains from one sample sequenced in a study of blood T cell repertoires in COVID-19. TCRdb keeps only in-frame clones here, not all; method: immunoSEQ multiplex PCR. The sample lists about 58,000 clones, approximately 90% seen once, with about 8% in the top ten. The material sequenced was peripheral blood. These receptors all stem from an older woman with active COVID-19.

The rearrangement joins TRBV25-1 to TRBJ2-3; 11 positions match TRBD2. V gave up 2 bases and J gave up 0 bases; unmatched junction bases: 1. Per the germline V gene, CDR1 is MGHDK and CDR2 is SYGVNS. The CDR3 length is 16 residues. DNA for the CDR3: TGTGCCAGCAGTGAAGTAGCGGGAGGGAGCACAGATACGCAGTATTTT. The encoded protein is CASSEVAGGSTDTQYF.

The chain is built from TRBV2 and TRBJ2-7, with TRBD2 as a possible D gene (6 bases). Per germline, CDR1 SNHLY and CDR2 FYNNEI. CDR3 size: 15 residues. Trimming removed 7 bases from V and 3 bases from J, with 19 bases in between. The CDR3 nucleotides read TGTGCCAGCACCGCCCAGGGAGGCGCAGTCTACGAGCAGTACTTC. This encodes CASTAQGGAVYEQYF.

Details on this clone: Its ends do not fully match the called genes, so a read error is possible. The gene calls are TRBV5-4 and TRBJ2-5; D is possibly TRBD1 (7 bases). Germline-derived CDR1 and CDR2 are SGHNT and YYREEE (reference sequence). This CDR3 is 14 amino acids long. The CDR3 spells CTSSQGGNQETQYF. For the CDR3, the DNA is TGTACCAGCAGCCAGGGGGGCAACCAAGAGACCCAGTACTTC.

This clone was observed once. The rearrangement joins TRBV11-3 to TRBJ2-7; the D gene is possibly TRBD1 (5 bases). The CDR3 runs to 12 residues. V was cut by 5 bases and J by 5 bases, with 10 bases left in between. Germline loops: CDR1 SGHNT, CDR2 YENEEA. The CDR3 bases are TGTGCCAGCAGCCGGAGCAGGGACGAGCAGTACTTC. This sequence encodes CASSRSRDEQYF.

V and J are TRBV28 and TRBJ2-1; tentatively, D is TRBD2 (7 bases). Trimming took 3 bases from V and 2 from J, leaving 14 bases between them. CDR1 and CDR2 from the germline V gene are MDHEN and SYDVKM. This CDR3 has 16 amino acids. The CDR3 coding sequence is TGTGCCAGCAGTTTTAGGGGGAGCGGGGCCTACAATGAGCAGTTCTTC. This encodes CASSFRGSGAYNEQFF.

The chain has TRBV28 and TRBJ1-5; 9 bases match TRBD1. The germline V gene has CDR1 MDHEN and CDR2 SYDVKM. V dropped 6 bases and J dropped 5; count of bases not matched to a gene: 11. The CDR3 contains 16 residues. CDR3 amino acids: CASSPGQGIFYQPQHF. DNA of the CDR3: TGTGCCAGCAGCCCCGGACAGGGGATTTTTTATCAGCCCCAGCATTTT. Together with reference TRBV28 and TRBJ1-5, the CDR3 gives the full variable domain: DVKVTQSSRYLVKRTGEKVFLECVQDMDHENMFWYRQDPGLGLRLIYFSYDVKMKEKGDIPEGYSVSREKKERFSLILESASTNQTSMYLCASSPGQGIFYQPQHFGDGTRLSIL.

The chain couples TRBV28 to TRBJ2-3; TRBD1 matches 9 bases. The J segment lost 1 base and the V segment lost 5 bases, leaving 4 bases of the junction unmatched. The CDR3 is 15 amino acids. Germline CDR1 is MDHEN and CDR2 is SYDVKM. DNA of the CDR3: TGTGCCAGCAGTAACCGGGACAGGGGCACAGATACGCAGTATTTT. It translates to CASSNRDRGTDTQYF. The full variable domain, in which reference TRBV28 and TRBJ2-3 provide the parts outside the CDR3, is DVKVTQSSRYLVKRTGEKVFLECVQDMDHENMFWYRQDPGLGLRLIYFSYDVKMKEKGDIPEGYSVSREKKERFSLILESASTNQTSMYLCASSNRDRGTDTQYFGPGTRLTVL.

J is TRBJ2-7 and V is TRBV18; possibly TRBD1 for D (6 bases). This CDR3 comprises 12 residues. Trimming cost V 8 bases and J 5 bases, with 13 bases left between them. CDR1 KGHSH and CDR2 LQKENI come from the germline V gene. As DNA, the CDR3 is TGTGCCAGCGCAAGGGGGTTCAACGAGCAGTACTTC. This translates into CASARGFNEQYF. Filled out from reference TRBV18 and TRBJ2-7, the complete variable domain reads NAGVMQNPRHLVRRRGQEARLRCSPMKGHSHVYWYRQLPEEGLKFMVYLQKENIIDESGMPKERFSAEFPKEGPSILRIQQVVRGDSAAYFCASARGFNEQYFGPGTRLTVT.

This rearrangement joins TRBV28 to TRBJ2-7; tentative D call: TRBD1 (6 bases). Germline CDR1 MDHEN, CDR2 SYDVKM. V lost 5 bases and J lost 0, with 14 bases in between. This CDR3 comprises 15 residues. The CDR3: CASSGADRSSYEQYF. CDR3 sequence (DNA): TGTGCCAGCAGTGGAGCCGACAGGAGCTCCTACGAGCAGTACTTC.

This chain uses TRBV6-2 or TRBV6-3 with TRBJ1-1; 8 bases map to TRBD1. The CDR3 covers 19 residues. J was trimmed by 3 bases and V by 2 bases; bases with no gene match: 17. Germline CDR1 and CDR2: MNHEY and SVGEGT. The CDR3 DNA reads as TGTGCCAGCAGTTACACCCCATCTCTCGACAGGGGCTTCGACACTGAAGCTTTCTTT. It encodes CASSYTPSLDRGFDTEAFF.

The chain combines TRBV28 with TRBJ1-2; 9 nucleotides agree with TRBD1. This CDR3 comprises 17 residues. Germline assignment: CDR1 MDHEN and CDR2 SYDVKM. V lost 1 base, J lost 6 bases, and 12 bases stayed unmatched. The CDR3 loop reads CASSLYRDFRDRDGYTF. CDR3 bases: TGTGCCAGCAGTTTATATAGGGATTTCCGGGACAGGGATGGCTACACCTTC.

The chain couples TRBV28 to TRBJ2-5, with 9 positions matching TRBD2. The germline CDR1 and CDR2 sequences are MDHEN and SYDVKM. CDR3 length: 16 amino acids. Trimming removed 4 bases from V and 5 bases from J; junction bases left unmatched: 11. CDR3 in amino acids: CASSSAGSGGPETQYF. CDR3 bases: TGTGCCAGCAGTTCGGCGGGTAGCGGGGGTCCGGAGACCCAGTACTTC.

The chain joins TRBV11-2 to TRBJ1-1; 7 bases align to TRBD1. Germline CDR1 is SGHAT and CDR2 is FQNNGV. The CDR3 spans 14 residues. V shed 3 bases and J 1 base; nucleotides not matched to a gene: 2. The CDR3 bases are TGTGCCAGCAGCTTGACAGGGAGGAACACTGAAGCTTTCTTT. Its translation: CASSLTGRNTEAFF.

A single count supports this clone. This chain connects TRBV27 to TRBJ2-2, with D possibly TRBD2 on 6 matching bases. This CDR3 region has 16 residues. In germline, CDR1 is MNHEY, CDR2 SMNVEV (reference sequence). V was cut by 3 bases and J by 0 bases, with 11 bases left in between. CDR3 sequence: CASSFQGTANTGELFF. DNA for the CDR3: TGTGCCAGCAGTTTTCAAGGGACTGCGAACACCGGGGAGCTGTTTTTT.

This chain connects TRBV2 to TRBJ2-7; TRBD1 agrees at 11 bases. CDR1 is SNHLY, CDR2 FYNNEI, per germline. With V trimmed by 6 bases and J by 7 bases, 5 bases remained unmatched. The length of the CDR3 is 13 residues. The CDR3 DNA follows: TGTGCCAGCAGACTCCGGGACAGGGGGGAGCAGTACTTC. It encodes CASRLRDRGEQYF.

The chain has TRBV7-2 and TRBJ2-5; D is perhaps TRBD2 (7 bases). This CDR3 is 14 amino acids long. Looked up from germline, CDR1 is SGHTA and CDR2 is FQGNSA. The V end was cut by 1 base, the J end by 5 bases, with 11 bases between. The CDR3 sequence is CASSLGGGLETQYF. The CDR3 nucleotides read TGTGCCAGCAGCTTAGGCGGGGGCCTGGAGACCCAGTACTTC.

This clone was recorded once. The V and J genes are TRBV6-1 and TRBJ2-5; 8 positions agree with TRBD2. The CDR3 spans 14 residues. Germline lookup yields CDR1 MNHNS and CDR2 SASEGT. With 3 bases clipped from V and 4 bases from J, the junction kept 4 bases outside the gene matches. The CDR3 spells CASSETSVGETQYF. The CDR3 region has the DNA TGTGCCAGCAGTGAGACTAGCGTCGGAGAGACCCAGTACTTC.

The rearrangement joins TRBV6-5 to TRBJ1-4; weak D call: TRBD1 (6 bases). This CDR3 has 15 residues. The germline V gene has CDR1 MNHEY and CDR2 SVGAGI. V was shortened by 6 bases and J by 3 bases, with 14 bases between the two germline ends. CDR3 protein: CASSTGHAANEKLFF. As DNA, the CDR3 is TGTGCCAGCAGCACGGGACATGCGGCTAATGAAAAACTGTTTTTT.

This chain joins TRBV7-9 and TRBJ2-3, with 8 positions matching TRBD2. The V segment lost 5 bases and the J segment 1 base; nucleotides outside the gene matches: 5. Looked up from germline, CDR1 is SEHNR and CDR2 is FQNEAQ (reference sequence). The CDR3 totals 15 residues. The CDR3 DNA follows: TGTGCCAGCAGCCTTCCGACTAGCGGCACAGATACGCAGTATTTT. This codes for CASSLPTSGTDTQYF. Combining the CDR3 with reference TRBV7-9 and TRBJ2-3 gives the whole variable domain DTGVSQNPRHKITKRGQNVTFRCDPISEHNRLYWYRQTLGQGPEFLTYFQNEAQLEKSRLLSDRFSAERPKGSFSTLEIQRTEQGDSAMYLCASSLPTSGTDTQYFGPGTRLTVL.

The V call is TRBV28, the J call TRBJ2-5; no clear D. The V end was cut by 3 bases, the J end by 5 bases, with 10 bases between. CDR1 and CDR2 (germline): MDHEN, SYDVKM. This CDR3 has 13 amino acids. The CDR3 DNA reads TGTGCCAGCAGTTTTCCGCCTCGGGAGACCCAGTACTTC. Translation gives CASSFPPRETQYF.

The chain recombines TRBV21-1 with TRBJ1-1; the D call of TRBD1 is as the table states it, not checked on the DNA. TRBV21-1 is noted as a pseudogene. The CDR3 has 13 residues. The CDR3 sequence is CASGYRARTEAFF. Written as DNA, the CDR3 is TGTGCCAGCGGTTACAGGGCGAGGACTGAAGCTTTCTTT.

The rearrangement links TRBV28 to TRBJ1-4; 12 positions agree with TRBD1. This CDR3 is built from 16 residues. Germline trimming cut 5 bases from V and 7 bases from J; bases unmatched to any gene: 8. The germline CDR1 and CDR2 sequences are MDHEN and SYDVKM. Here the CDR3 reads CASSTGTGGRGEKLFF. The CDR3 nucleotides read TGTGCCAGCAGTACCGGGACAGGGGGCCGGGGTGAAAAACTGTTTTTT.

V gene TRBV30 combines with J gene TRBJ2-3, with TRBD2 as a possible D gene (6 bases). V shed 8 bases and J shed 2 bases, with 14 bases lying between them. CDR1 is GTSNPN, CDR2 SVGIG, per germline (reference sequence). This CDR3 has 13 amino acids. This CDR3 reads CALGSGVTDTQYF. The DNA of the CDR3 is TGTGCCCTCGGGAGCGGTGTCACAGATACGCAGTATTTT.

The V call is TRBV7-9, the J call TRBJ2-7; 7 bases are a match to TRBD2. The CDR3 sequence is 14 residues long. Germline-derived CDR1 and CDR2 are SEHNR and FQNEAQ (reference sequence). V was clipped by 3 bases and J by 0 bases; unmatched bases: 2. CDR3 coding DNA: TGTGCCAGCAGCTTCCAGCGGGACTCCTACGAGCAGTACTTC. Its translation is CASSFQRDSYEQYF. Full variable domain (missing parts from reference TRBV7-9 and TRBJ2-7): DTGVSQNPRHKITKRGQNVTFRCDPISEHNRLYWYRQTLGQGPEFLTYFQNEAQLEKSRLLSDRFSAERPKGSFSTLEIQRTEQGDSAMYLCASSFQRDSYEQYFGPGTRLTVT.

This chain joins TRBV5-1 and TRBJ1-5; TRBD1 might be the D (5 bases). The CDR3 covers 15 residues. The germline CDR1 and CDR2 sequences are SGHRS and YFSETQ. V lost 0 bases to trimming and J lost 4 bases, with 11 bases between them. CDR3 DNA: TGCGCCAGCAGCTTGGTTTCAGGGTGGAATCAGCCCCAGCATTTT. Translated: CASSLVSGWNQPQHF.

V gene TRBV12-3 or TRBV12-4 combines with J gene TRBJ2-3, with D uncertain. With 6 bases removed from V and 0 bases from J, the gap between germline ends came to 7 bases. The CDR3 runs to 13 residues. The CDR3 nucleotides read TGTGCCAGCAGAGAGAAAAGCACAGATACGCAGTATTTT. As protein: CASREKSTDTQYF.

The gene calls are TRBV4-1 and TRBJ1-4, with D possibly being TRBD1 (5 bases). Looked up from germline, CDR1 is MGHRA and CDR2 is YSYEKL. This CDR3 has 17 residues. Trimming removed 3 bases at V and 4 bases at J, with 18 bases between. CDR3: CASSQTPPDRRNEKLFF. In nucleotides, the CDR3 is TGCGCCAGCAGCCAGACCCCGCCCGACAGACGTAATGAAAAACTGTTTTTT.

The chain recombines TRBV9 with TRBJ2-3; 7 bases agree with TRBD2. The CDR3 covers 17 residues. From germline, CDR1 is SGDLS and CDR2 YYNGEE. J gave up 1 base and V 4 bases, and 12 bases lay outside the gene matches. The CDR3 coding sequence is TGTGCCAGCAGCCCTAAATCTAGCGGCAAGGGCACAGATACGCAGTATTTT. Its protein product is CASSPKSSGKGTDTQYF.

The chain links TRBV28 to TRBJ2-5; perhaps TRBD1 as D (5 bases). The CDR3 runs to 13 residues. Germline CDR1 reads MDHEN; CDR2 reads SYDVKM. Trimming cost V 6 bases and J 5 bases, with 13 bases left between them. CDR3 sequence: CASRKQGPETQYF. The CDR3 region has the DNA TGTGCCAGCAGAAAGCAGGGCCCGGAGACCCAGTACTTC.

This sequence joins TRBV15 and TRBJ1-2; D is unclear. CDR3 length: 11 residues. Germline CDR1 is LNHNV and CDR2 is YYDKDF (reference sequence). Trimming took off 0 bases at V and 8 bases at J, with 4 bases between the two ends. As DNA, the CDR3 is TGTGCCACCAGCAGAGATTCGGGCTACACCTTC. It codes for CATSRDSGYTF.